The entry below gives a single T cell receptor (beta chain) sequence along with its context. Its antigen is currently unknown. The entry originates in a study of CD8 T cells in Susac syndrome. Study-level results: Acknowledgment was made by the study that its TCR sequencing and HLA analysis involved a relatively small number of individuals.

Random hexamers primed reverse transcription of about 0.45 to 1 ug RNA. Amplification of TCR beta CDR3 spanned 54 Vbeta and 13 Jbeta via immunoSEQ multiplex PCR. TCRdb used MiXCR to reprocess the immunoSEQ multiplex PCR reads, holding one entry per CDR3 protein. The sample lists 150,000 to 200,000 distinct CDR3 sequences, around 95% occurring once. This CDR3 comprises 13 residues. Germline-derived CDR1 and CDR2 are SGHTA and FQGNSA. Trimming took 0 bases from V and 6 from J, leaving 8 bases between them. Sequencing of TCR beta covered CD8+ and CD4+ T cells obtained from blood. Relapsing-remitting disease, either stable or active, was present in the multiple sclerosis controls, who were treatment-naive patients.

The origin of this receptor is a human donor with multiple sclerosis. The chain joins TRBV7-2 to TRBJ1-2; unclear D gene. The sample comprised CD4+ T cells from PBMCs. The DNA of the CDR3 is TGTGCCAGCAGCTTAGCAGGGTTCGATGGCTACACCTTC. Its protein product is CASSLAGFDGYTF.